Listed below are T cell receptor beta chains from one sample, sequenced in a study of blood T cell repertoires in COVID-19. The protocol was immunoSEQ multiplex PCR, while the TCRdb copy is restricted to in-frame clones and leaves out a portion. The sample holds roughly 120,000 clones; more than 70% are singletons and the top ten take 7.9%. The sample consisted of peripheral blood. The receptors derive from a human donor in a cohort sampled during active COVID-19. The CDR3 runs from the conserved cysteine through the conserved F or W. Fields, in order: V gene, D gene, J gene, clone size, CDR3 protein, CDR3 DNA. D genes are given only for firm matches. Expanded clones are given a class, and other clones once, few, many or no size at all.

v_call: TRBV4-1
d_call: NA
j_call: TRBJ2-7
clone_size: NA
cdr3_aa: CASSPLARSPSYEQYF
cdr3_nt: TGCGCCAGCAGCCCACTGGCCAGGTCACCGTCCTACGAGCAGTACTTC

v_call: TRBV13
d_call: TRBD2
j_call: TRBJ2-7
clone_size: NA
cdr3_aa: CASSFWTSETSYEQYF
cdr3_nt: TGTGCCAGCAGCTTTTGGACTAGCGAAACTTCCTACGAGCAGTACTTC

v_call: TRBV19
d_call: TRBD1
j_call: TRBJ1-5
clone_size: NA
cdr3_aa: CASSIGQGNNQPQHF
cdr3_nt: TGTGCCAGTAGTATCGGACAGGGAAACAATCAGCCCCAGCATTTT

v_call: TRBV10-3
d_call: TRBD1
j_call: TRBJ2-1
clone_size: NA
cdr3_aa: CAISDSRDSEQFF
cdr3_nt: TGTGCCATCAGTGACTCCAGGGACAGTGAGCAGTTCTTC

v_call: TRBV12-3/TRBV12-4
d_call: NA
j_call: TRBJ2-5
clone_size: few
cdr3_aa: CASRTEQETQYF
cdr3_nt: TGTGCCAGCAGGACAGAGCAAGAGACCCAGTACTTC

v_call: TRBV3-1/TRBV3-2
d_call: NA
j_call: TRBJ2-7
clone_size: once
cdr3_aa: CASSQEMRLSYEQYF
cdr3_nt: TGTGCCAGCAGCCAAGAGATGCGGCTGAGCTACGAGCAGTACTTC

v_call: TRBV12-1
d_call: NA
j_call: TRBJ2-6
clone_size: NA
cdr3_aa: CASSWHGQGSSGANVLTF
cdr3_nt: TGTGCCAGCAGCTGGCACGGACAGGGGAGCTCTGGGGCCAACGTCCTGACTTTC

v_call: TRBV6-5
d_call: NA
j_call: TRBJ2-3
clone_size: once
cdr3_aa: CASSRLQTDTQYF
cdr3_nt: TGTGCCAGCAGTCGACTACAGACAGATACGCAGTATTTT

v_call: TRBV3-1/TRBV3-2
d_call: NA
j_call: TRBJ2-7
clone_size: NA
cdr3_aa: CASSLSGSYEQYF
cdr3_nt: TGTGCCAGCAGCCTGAGCGGCTCCTACGAGCAGTACTTC

v_call: TRBV11-3
d_call: TRBD2
j_call: TRBJ2-1
clone_size: few
cdr3_aa: CASSVGTSGVYNEQFF
cdr3_nt: TGTGCCAGCAGCGTTGGGACTAGCGGAGTCTACAATGAGCAGTTCTTC

v_call: TRBV3-1/TRBV3-2
d_call: NA
j_call: TRBJ2-7
clone_size: NA
cdr3_aa: CASSQDAGDTTYEQYF
cdr3_nt: TGTGCCAGCAGCCAAGATGCAGGCGACACAACCTACGAGCAGTACTTC

v_call: TRBV3-1/TRBV3-2
d_call: NA
j_call: TRBJ2-7
clone_size: NA
cdr3_aa: CASSQVSSVLEQYF
cdr3_nt: TGTGCCAGCAGCCAAGTTAGCAGCGTCCTCGAGCAGTACTTC

v_call: TRBV28
d_call: TRBD1
j_call: TRBJ2-4
clone_size: NA
cdr3_aa: CASSNLRDSLRNIQYF
cdr3_nt: TGTGCCAGCAGTAACCTACGGGACAGTCTCCGGAACATTCAGTACTTC

v_call: TRBV5-1
d_call: NA
j_call: TRBJ1-1
clone_size: NA
cdr3_aa: CASSFSVNTEAFF
cdr3_nt: TGCGCCAGCAGCTTCAGCGTGAACACTGAAGCTTTCTTT

v_call: TRBV27
d_call: TRBD1
j_call: TRBJ1-2
clone_size: few
cdr3_aa: CASSLMQGANYGYTF
cdr3_nt: TGTGCCAGCAGTTTAATGCAGGGGGCGAACTATGGCTACACCTTC

v_call: TRBV6-1
d_call: TRBD1
j_call: TRBJ1-5
clone_size: NA
cdr3_aa: CASSEHPGQSHQPQHF
cdr3_nt: TGTGCCAGCAGTGAGCACCCGGGACAGAGTCATCAGCCCCAGCATTTT

v_call: TRBV30
d_call: TRBD1
j_call: TRBJ1-2
clone_size: NA
cdr3_aa: CAWRNRGQGGYTF
cdr3_nt: TGTGCCTGGAGGAACAGGGGGCAGGGTGGCTACACCTTC

v_call: TRBV7-6
d_call: TRBD2
j_call: TRBJ2-1
clone_size: NA
cdr3_aa: CASSPGLAGGGEQFF
cdr3_nt: TGTGCCAGCAGCCCGGGACTAGCGGGAGGAGGGGAGCAGTTCTTC

v_call: TRBV20-1
d_call: TRBD2
j_call: TRBJ2-7
clone_size: NA
cdr3_aa: CSASLAENYEQYF
cdr3_nt: TGCAGTGCTAGTCTAGCGGAGAACTACGAGCAGTACTTC

v_call: TRBV6-1
d_call: NA
j_call: TRBJ1-5
clone_size: many
cdr3_aa: CASSELRETSPQHF
cdr3_nt: TGTGCCAGCAGTGAACTAAGAGAAACGTCGCCCCAGCATTTT

v_call: TRBV7-6
d_call: TRBD1
j_call: TRBJ2-3
clone_size: NA
cdr3_aa: CASSFEDRAYTDTQYF
cdr3_nt: TGTGCCAGCAGCTTTGAGGACAGGGCTTACACAGATACGCAGTATTTT

v_call: TRBV27
d_call: TRBD1
j_call: TRBJ2-7
clone_size: NA
cdr3_aa: CASSFGQAYEQYF
cdr3_nt: TGTGCCAGCAGCTTCGGACAGGCCTACGAGCAGTACTTC

v_call: TRBV2
d_call: NA
j_call: TRBJ1-1
clone_size: NA
cdr3_aa: CASREHRTPQAFF
cdr3_nt: TGTGCCAGCAGAGAACACAGGACGCCCCAGGCTTTCTTT

v_call: TRBV10-3
d_call: TRBD2
j_call: TRBJ2-7
clone_size: NA
cdr3_aa: CAITASGKDEQYF
cdr3_nt: TGTGCCATCACGGCTAGCGGGAAGGATGAGCAGTACTTC

v_call: TRBV7-9
d_call: TRBD1
j_call: TRBJ2-7
clone_size: NA
cdr3_aa: CASTQVRTGVDEQYF
cdr3_nt: TGTGCCAGCACCCAAGTCCGGACAGGGGTCGACGAGCAGTACTTC

v_call: TRBV5-6
d_call: NA
j_call: TRBJ1-1
clone_size: NA
cdr3_aa: CASSLGGTNTEAFF
cdr3_nt: TGTGCCAGCAGCTTGGGAGGCACGAACACTGAAGCTTTCTTT

v_call: TRBV19
d_call: NA
j_call: TRBJ1-3
clone_size: NA
cdr3_aa: CASSITTADSGNTIYF
cdr3_nt: TGTGCCAGTAGTATTACGACAGCCGACTCTGGAAACACCATATATTTT

v_call: TRBV6-6
d_call: NA
j_call: TRBJ2-7
clone_size: NA
cdr3_aa: CASSYDATEQYF
cdr3_nt: TGTGCCAGCAGTTACGATGCGACAGAGCAGTACTTC

v_call: TRBV28
d_call: TRBD1
j_call: TRBJ1-5
clone_size: NA
cdr3_aa: CASTGGQGAGQPQHF
cdr3_nt: TGTGCCAGTACCGGGGGACAGGGGGCTGGTCAGCCCCAGCATTTT

v_call: TRBV25-1
d_call: NA
j_call: TRBJ2-7
clone_size: NA
cdr3_aa: CASSDLREQYF
cdr3_nt: TGTGCCAGCAGTGATCTGAGGGAGCAGTACTTC

v_call: TRBV11-2
d_call: NA
j_call: TRBJ2-1
clone_size: NA
cdr3_aa: CASSGVRRNEQFF
cdr3_nt: TGTGCCAGTTCGGGAGTAAGGCGGAATGAGCAGTTCTTC

v_call: TRBV7-2
d_call: NA
j_call: TRBJ1-2
clone_size: NA
cdr3_aa: CAGTGLWGYTF
cdr3_nt: TGTGCCGGAACAGGCCTTTGGGGCTACACCTTC

v_call: TRBV6-5
d_call: TRBD2
j_call: TRBJ2-7
clone_size: few
cdr3_aa: CASSYTGGEQYF
cdr3_nt: TGTGCCAGCAGTTATACGGGAGGCGAGCAGTACTTC

v_call: TRBV7-2
d_call: NA
j_call: TRBJ2-7
clone_size: NA
cdr3_aa: CASSLERNYEQYF
cdr3_nt: TGTGCCAGCAGCTTAGAGAGGAACTACGAGCAGTACTTC

v_call: TRBV12-3/TRBV12-4
d_call: TRBD2
j_call: TRBJ2-7
clone_size: NA
cdr3_aa: CASKEGGGHEQYF
cdr3_nt: TGTGCCAGCAAGGAGGGCGGGGGGCACGAGCAGTACTTC

v_call: TRBV12-3/TRBV12-4
d_call: TRBD1
j_call: TRBJ1-2
clone_size: NA
cdr3_aa: CASSLTGRSGYTF
cdr3_nt: TGTGCCAGCAGTTTGACAGGGAGGAGTGGCTACACCTTC

v_call: TRBV24-1
d_call: NA
j_call: TRBJ1-2
clone_size: NA
cdr3_aa: CATSDLPGYGYTF
cdr3_nt: TGTGCCACCAGTGATTTACCGGGGTATGGCTACACCTTC

v_call: TRBV11-2
d_call: NA
j_call: TRBJ2-1
clone_size: once
cdr3_aa: CASSRGITVDEQFF
cdr3_nt: TGTGCCAGCAGCAGGGGGATTACGGTCGATGAGCAGTTCTTC